The 27 T cell receptor beta chains below all came from one sample that was sequenced in a study of blood T cell repertoires in COVID-19 (dated by TCRdb to the early 2020s). The library was generated by the immunoSEQ multiplex PCR assay. TCRdb retrieved this table from immuneACCESS and kept in-frame rearrangements only. Not all clones are present; in checked studies, unresolved V genes account for under half, and no reason is known for the remainder. The sample profile shows about 120,000 clones; 65% to 90% of them were found once. Clones ranked in the top ten supply 9.5% to 13% of the sample. The material sequenced was peripheral blood. Source of these receptors: an elderly man with acute or convalescent COVID-19.

The rearrangement links TRBV19 to TRBJ2-2, with 7 positions matching TRBD1. The V gene end was trimmed by 9 bases and the J gene end by 6 bases; junction bases not matched to a gene: 10. The CDR3 loop spans 14 amino acids. CDR1 LNHDA and CDR2 SQIVND come from the germline V gene (reference sequence). CDR3 in amino acids: CASKPDRVAGELFF. In DNA form, the CDR3 reads TGTGCCAGCAAACCTGACAGGGTGGCCGGGGAGCTGTTTTTT.

The chain employs TRBV6-5 and TRBJ2-7; 7 bases map to TRBD1. J lost 3 bases, V lost 2 bases, and 4 bases had no gene match. CDR3 length: 14 amino acids. Germline V CDR1 and CDR2: MNHEY, SVGAGI. CDR3 coding DNA: TGTGCCAGCAGTTACGGGGGACAGATCTACGAGCAGTACTTC. Amino acids: CASSYGGQIYEQYF.

The chain carries TRBV7-9 and TRBJ1-6; tentatively, D is TRBD1 (6 bases). The germline V gene encodes CDR1 SEHNR and CDR2 FQNEAQ (reference sequence). The V gene lost 3 bases and the J gene lost 8 bases, with 11 bases spanning the gap. This CDR3 is built from 14 residues. The CDR3 DNA sequence: TGTGCCAGCAGCTTCCAGGGGATTGATTCACCCCTCCACTTT. Translated: CASSFQGIDSPLHF.

This clone was detected a few times. The chain is built from TRBV18 and TRBJ2-7; D unclear. This CDR3 is 13 amino acids long. Trimming left V 0 bases short and J 3 bases short, with 6 bases between. Germline-derived CDR1 and CDR2 are KGHSH and LQKENI. In DNA form, the CDR3 reads TGTGCCAGCTCACCACCGAGCAACTACGAGCAGTACTTC. As protein: CASSPPSNYEQYF.

The J gene is TRBJ2-7, the V gene TRBV27, with TRBD1 identical over 9 bases. The ends lost 3 bases at V and 0 bases at J; junction bases unmatched: 15. Germline V gene data show CDR1 as MNHEY and CDR2 as SMNVEV (reference sequence). CDR3 length: 19 amino acids. CDR3 nucleotides: TGTGCCAGCAGTTTGATTCCGGGACAGGGATTGACCCGCTCCTACGAGCAGTACTTC. Translating gives CASSLIPGQGLTRSYEQYF.

V gene TRBV12-3 or TRBV12-4 combines with J gene TRBJ2-1; D is possibly TRBD1 (5 bases). The CDR3 totals 13 residues. V dropped 5 bases and J dropped 8 bases, with 13 bases sitting between them. The CDR3 nucleotides read TGTGCCAGCAGTCCTTGGGGCGAGGATGAGCAGTTCTTC. This sequence encodes CASSPWGEDEQFF.

V gene TRBV2 combines with J gene TRBJ1-6; TRBD1 might be the D (6 bases). Per germline, CDR1 SNHLY and CDR2 FYNNEI. There are 15 residues in the CDR3. V was cut by 7 bases and J by 0 bases, with 10 bases left in between. CDR3 DNA sequence: TGTGCCAGCACCGACAGGAGCTCCTATAATTCACCCCTCCACTTT. It specifies CASTDRSSYNSPLHF.

The rearrangement uses TRBV7-2 and TRBJ1-5; no firm D call. Germline lookup yields CDR1 SGHTA and CDR2 FQGNSA. The CDR3 is 14 amino acids. V was trimmed by 2 bases and J by 1 base, leaving 6 bases between them. The CDR3 here is CASSLLQSNQPQHF. The CDR3 DNA reads as TGTGCCAGCAGCTTACTTCAGAGCAATCAGCCCCAGCATTTT.

The chain uses TRBV6-5 and TRBJ2-7, with D perhaps matching TRBD2 (6 bases). This CDR3 comprises 13 residues. Germline V gene sequence: CDR1 MNHEY, CDR2 SVGAGI. Trimming left V 8 bases short and J 5 bases short, with 16 bases between. The CDR3 sequence is CASGTPGGNEQYF. CDR3 coding DNA: TGTGCCAGCGGAACCCCCGGGGGTAACGAGCAGTACTTC.

J is TRBJ1-5 and V is TRBV7-2; 8 positions match TRBD1. The germline CDR1 and CDR2 sequences are SGHTA and FQGNSA. CDR3 length equals 16 residues. V shed 5 bases and J 5 bases; nucleotides not matched to a gene: 11. DNA of the CDR3: TGTGCCAGCAGCCCAACTGGACAGGGAGGGTATCAGCCCCAGCATTTT. Its translation is CASSPTGQGGYQPQHF. The variable domain in full, with the rest retrieved from reference TRBV7-2 and TRBJ1-5, is GAGVSQSPSNKVTEKGKDVELRCDPISGHTALYWYRQSLGQGLEFLIYFQGNSAPDKSGLPSDRFSAERTGGSVSTLTIQRTQQEDSAVYLCASSPTGQGGYQPQHFGDGTRLSIL.

The gene calls are TRBV9 and TRBJ2-1, with 7 bases that match TRBD1. Germline CDR1 is SGDLS and CDR2 is YYNGEE. J lost 4 bases, V lost 0 bases, and 4 bases had no gene match. The CDR3 has 15 residues. In DNA, the CDR3 is TGTGCCAGCAGCGTAGTCGGACAGGAGTACAATGAGCAGTTCTTC. Translating it yields CASSVVGQEYNEQFF.

In this sample, this clone turned up once. This chain's CDR3 is CASSLLAGGTDTQYF. The DNA of the CDR3 is TGCGCCAGCAGCTTACTAGCGGGGGGCACAGATACGCAGTATTTT. The J gene is TRBJ2-3, the V gene TRBV5-1; 11 nucleotides line up with TRBD2. Germline V gives CDR1 SGHRS, CDR2 YFSETQ. The CDR3 extends over 15 amino acids. The junction had 0 bases not matched to a gene; V was cut back by 2 bases and J by 1 base.

This rearrangement joins TRBV7-2 to TRBJ2-7, with 7 bases identical to TRBD1. The CDR3 is made up of 15 amino acids. Trimming removed 0 bases from V and 5 bases from J; junction bases left unmatched: 7. Germline CDR1 and CDR2: SGHTA and FQGNSA. The CDR3 DNA reads TGTGCCAGCAGCTTAGCCCAATTAGGGGGCCACGAGCAGTACTTC. It encodes CASSLAQLGGHEQYF.

CDR3 nucleotide sequence: TGTGCCAGCACCCGAGGGCAGATGAACACTGAAGCTTTCTTT. It yields the protein CASTRGQMNTEAFF. V gene TRBV3-1 (or the pseudogene TRBV3-2) combines with J gene TRBJ1-1; no reliable D call. V was trimmed by 7 bases and J by 0 bases, leaving 12 bases between them. There are 14 residues in the CDR3. Germline CDR1 is LGHDT and CDR2 is YNNKEL (reference sequence).

This clone was found a few times. V is TRBV7-2 and J is TRBJ1-1; D not certain. The CDR3 is made up of 13 amino acids. Germline CDR1 SGHTA, CDR2 FQGNSA. The germline V and J ends were trimmed by 5 bases and 3 bases, with 10 bases remaining between them. CDR3 residues: CASSVWADTEAFF. The CDR3, as DNA: TGTGCCAGCAGCGTGTGGGCTGACACTGAAGCTTTCTTT.

The rearrangement joins TRBV7-2 to TRBJ2-2; no definite D call. This CDR3 is built from 13 residues. Trimming removed 10 bases from V and 9 bases from J, with 18 bases in between. Germline V gene data show CDR1 as SGHTA and CDR2 as FQGNSA. CDR3 residues: CATSPRRARELFF. CDR3 in DNA: TGTGCCACCTCCCCCCGGAGAGCGCGGGAGCTGTTTTTT.

This chain uses TRBV3-1 (or the pseudogene TRBV3-2) with TRBJ1-1; D perhaps matches TRBD1 (6 bases). V shed 1 base and J shed 6 bases, with 12 bases lying between them. The CDR3 totals 14 residues. Germline values: CDR1 LGHDT, CDR2 YNNKEL (reference sequence). The CDR3 coding sequence is TGTGCCAGCAGCCAAGCAGGGGTCGGGGCTGAAGCTTTCTTT. Its translation: CASSQAGVGAEAFF.

The V gene is TRBV20-1, the J gene TRBJ2-7; D remains unclear. V was pared by 6 bases and J by 0 bases, with 6 bases between. CDR1 is DFQATT, CDR2 SNEGSKA, per germline (reference sequence). The CDR3 covers 11 residues. The CDR3 loop is CSAYGSYEQYF. For the CDR3, the DNA is TGCAGTGCCTACGGCTCCTACGAGCAGTACTTC.

The chain uses TRBV18 and TRBJ2-7, with 9 bases that match TRBD2. This CDR3 contains 13 residues. Unmatched junction bases numbered 3, after V lost 2 bases and J lost 7 bases. In germline, CDR1 is KGHSH, CDR2 LQKENI. The CDR3 sequence is CASSPAGGREQYF. The CDR3 DNA sequence: TGTGCCAGCTCACCAGCGGGGGGGCGGGAGCAGTACTTC.

The sample holds a few counts of this clone. The chain combines TRBV28 with TRBJ1-2; TRBD1 aligns across 8 bases. Looked up from germline, CDR1 is MDHEN and CDR2 is SYDVKM. CDR3 length equals 13 residues. V lost 2 bases, J lost 10 bases, and 6 bases stayed unmatched. The CDR3 protein is CASSLDGTGFYTF. The CDR3 DNA follows: TGTGCCAGCAGTTTAGACGGGACAGGTTTCTACACCTTC.

This clone was observed a handful of times. V usage is TRBV9 and J usage is TRBJ2-2; TRBD2 agrees at 14 bases. CDR3 length: 15 residues. With V trimmed by 4 bases and J by 5 bases, 1 base remained unmatched. Germline CDR1 is SGDLS and CDR2 is YYNGEE. Here the CDR3 reads CASSRTSGGTGELFF. The CDR3 DNA is TGTGCCAGCAGCCGGACTAGCGGGGGGACCGGGGAGCTGTTTTTT.

This clone was observed a few times. The chain carries TRBV19 and TRBJ1-2; no clear D gene. This CDR3 region has 15 residues. Germline CDR1 is LNHDA and CDR2 is SQIVND (reference sequence). Trimming left V 1 base short and J 4 bases short, with 13 bases between. The CDR3 sequence: CASSIGVGGSYGYTF. DNA of the CDR3: TGTGCCAGTAGTATAGGCGTCGGAGGGAGCTATGGCTACACCTTC.

The chain employs TRBV19 and TRBJ1-5; D not resolved. In germline, CDR1 is LNHDA, CDR2 SQIVND (reference sequence). V lost 3 bases, J lost 0 bases, and 12 bases lay in between. The CDR3 is 16 residues long. The CDR3 sequence: CASSIVGDTSNQPQHF. The CDR3 coding sequence is TGTGCCAGTAGTATCGTGGGCGATACTAGCAATCAGCCCCAGCATTTT.

The rearrangement uses TRBV6-5 and TRBJ1-1, with TRBD1 matching 12 bases. CDR1 is MNHEY and CDR2 is SVGAGI in the germline V gene. Unmatched junction bases numbered 9, after V lost 11 bases and J lost 5 bases. The CDR3 loop spans 14 amino acids. The CDR3 sequence is CAHSRDRGRTEAFF. In DNA, the CDR3 is TGTGCCCATTCCCGGGACAGGGGGCGAACTGAAGCTTTCTTT.

The chain couples TRBV5-1 to TRBJ1-4, with D maybe TRBD1 (5 bases). Germline CDR1 SGHRS, CDR2 YFSETQ. Between the trimmed V and J ends, which lost 4 bases and 4 bases, there was a span of 11 bases. This CDR3 contains 14 residues. In nucleotides, the CDR3 is TGCGCCAGCAGCCATGGGACTGATAATGAAAAACTGTTTTTT. Translated, it gives CASSHGTDNEKLFF.

This clone was seen only once. The chain uses TRBV6-6 and TRBJ1-2, with TRBD1 identical over 7 bases. J gave up 4 bases and V 4 bases, and 6 bases lay outside the gene matches. Germline CDR1 reads MNHNY; CDR2 reads SVGAGI (reference sequence). The CDR3 has 14 amino acids. The CDR3, as DNA: TGTGCCAGCAGTTCCGGGACAGCCGGCTATGGCTACACCTTC. It yields the protein CASSSGTAGYGYTF.

V and J are TRBV10-2 and TRBJ2-7; weak D call: TRBD1 (5 bases). The CDR3 totals 14 residues. Trimming left V 8 bases short and J 0 bases short, with 14 bases between. Germline assignment: CDR1 WSHSY and CDR2 SAAADI. CDR3 bases: TGCGCCAGCTCTACCCAGGGCAGCTCCTACGAGCAGTACTTC. Translating gives CASSTQGSSYEQYF.